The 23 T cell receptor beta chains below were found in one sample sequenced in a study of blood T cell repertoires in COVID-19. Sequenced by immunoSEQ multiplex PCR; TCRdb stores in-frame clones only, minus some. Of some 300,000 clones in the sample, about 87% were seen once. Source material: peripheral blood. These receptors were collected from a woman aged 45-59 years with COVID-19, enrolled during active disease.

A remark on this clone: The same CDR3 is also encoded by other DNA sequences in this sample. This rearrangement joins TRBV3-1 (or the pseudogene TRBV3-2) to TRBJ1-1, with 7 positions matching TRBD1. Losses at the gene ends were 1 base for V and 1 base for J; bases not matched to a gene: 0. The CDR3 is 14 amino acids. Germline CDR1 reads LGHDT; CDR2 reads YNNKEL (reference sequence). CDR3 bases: TGTGCCAGCAGCCAAGGACAGGGGAACACTGAAGCTTTCTTT. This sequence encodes CASSQGQGNTEAFF.

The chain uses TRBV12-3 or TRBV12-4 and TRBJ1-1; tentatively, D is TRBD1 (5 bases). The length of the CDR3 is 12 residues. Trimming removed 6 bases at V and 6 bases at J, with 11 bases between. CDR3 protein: CASRDISSEAFF. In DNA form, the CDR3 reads TGTGCCAGCAGGGACATTTCTTCTGAAGCTTTCTTT.

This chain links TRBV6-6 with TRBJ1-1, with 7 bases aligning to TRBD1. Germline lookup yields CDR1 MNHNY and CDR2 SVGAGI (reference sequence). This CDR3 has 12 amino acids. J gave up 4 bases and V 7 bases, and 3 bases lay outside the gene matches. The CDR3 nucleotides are TGTGCCAGCAAGCGACAGGGCACTGAAGCTTTCTTT. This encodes CASKRQGTEAFF.

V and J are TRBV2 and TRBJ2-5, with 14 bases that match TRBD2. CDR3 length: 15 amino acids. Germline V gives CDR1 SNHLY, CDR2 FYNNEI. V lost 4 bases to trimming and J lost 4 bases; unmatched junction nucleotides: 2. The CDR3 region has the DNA TGTGCCAGCAGTGGGACTAGCGGGAGGTTAGAGACCCAGTACTTC. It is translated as CASSGTSGRLETQYF.

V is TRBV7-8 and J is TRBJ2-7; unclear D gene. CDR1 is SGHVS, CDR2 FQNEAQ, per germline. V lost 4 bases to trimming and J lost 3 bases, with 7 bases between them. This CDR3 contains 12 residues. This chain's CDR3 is CASSSTRYEQYF. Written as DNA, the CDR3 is TGTGCCAGCAGCTCCACTCGCTACGAGCAGTACTTC.

The chain's CDR3 is CASSLSSYPSNSYNEQFF. CDR3 DNA sequence: TGTGCCAGCAGCTTATCTAGTTACCCTAGTAACTCCTACAATGAGCAGTTCTTC. The genes are TRBV7-2 and TRBJ2-1; no clear D gene. The V gene lost 2 bases and the J gene lost 0 bases, with 17 bases spanning the gap. CDR3 length: 18 amino acids. Germline V lookup: CDR1 SGHTA, CDR2 FQGNSA. The whole variable domain, remainder taken from reference TRBV7-2 and TRBJ2-1, is GAGVSQSPSNKVTEKGKDVELRCDPISGHTALYWYRQSLGQGLEFLIYFQGNSAPDKSGLPSDRFSAERTGGSVSTLTIQRTQQEDSAVYLCASSLSSYPSNSYNEQFFGPGTRLTVL.

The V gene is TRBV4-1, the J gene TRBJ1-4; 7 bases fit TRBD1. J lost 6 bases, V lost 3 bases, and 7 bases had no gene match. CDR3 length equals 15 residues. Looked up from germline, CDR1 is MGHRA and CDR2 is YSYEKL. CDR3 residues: CASSQNRGQDEKLFF. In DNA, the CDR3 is TGCGCCAGCAGCCAGAACAGGGGCCAAGATGAAAAACTGTTTTTT.

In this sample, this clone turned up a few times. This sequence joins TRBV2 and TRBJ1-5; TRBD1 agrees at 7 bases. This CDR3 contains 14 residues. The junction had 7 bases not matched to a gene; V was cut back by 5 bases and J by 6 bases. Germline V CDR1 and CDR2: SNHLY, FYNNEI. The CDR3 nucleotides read TGTGCCAGCAGTACCGGACAGGTCGGTCAGCCCCAGCATTTT. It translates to CASSTGQVGQPQHF.

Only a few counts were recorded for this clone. CDR3 protein: CASSTQGRGYSYTF. As DNA, the CDR3 is TGTGCCAGCAGTACGCAAGGACGGGGTTATAGCTACACCTTC. The rearrangement uses TRBV6-6 and TRBJ1-2; D uncertain. CDR1 is MNHNY and CDR2 is SVGAGI in the germline V gene (reference sequence). V was clipped by 5 bases and J by 9 bases, with 19 bases between them. This CDR3 region has 14 residues.

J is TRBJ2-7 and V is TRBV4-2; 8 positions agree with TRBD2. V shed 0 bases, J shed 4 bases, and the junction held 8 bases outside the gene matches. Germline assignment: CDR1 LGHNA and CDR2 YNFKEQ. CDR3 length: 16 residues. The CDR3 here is CASSQDSPAGEYEQYF. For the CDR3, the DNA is TGTGCCAGCAGCCAAGATAGCCCAGCGGGAGAGTACGAGCAGTACTTC.

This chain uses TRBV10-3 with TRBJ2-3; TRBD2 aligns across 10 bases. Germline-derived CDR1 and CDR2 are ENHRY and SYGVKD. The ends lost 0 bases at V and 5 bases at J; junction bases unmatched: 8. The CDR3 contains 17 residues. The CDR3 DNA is TGTGCCATCAGTGAGTCGAGGCCTAGCGGGGGAGGAGATACGCAGTATTTT. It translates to CAISESRPSGGGDTQYF.

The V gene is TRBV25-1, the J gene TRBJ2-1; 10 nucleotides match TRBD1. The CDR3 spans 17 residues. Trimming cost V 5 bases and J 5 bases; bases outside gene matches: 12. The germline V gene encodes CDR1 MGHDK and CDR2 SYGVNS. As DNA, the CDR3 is TGTGCCAGCAGTCCCATGCAGATGGGACAGGGGAACAATGAGCAGTTCTTC. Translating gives CASSPMQMGQGNNEQFF.

CDR3 in DNA: TGTGCCATCAGTGAACCGGGACTAGGCATGAACAATGAGCAGTTCTTC. Translation: CAISEPGLGMNNEQFF. The gene calls are TRBV10-3 and TRBJ2-1; 8 nucleotides align to TRBD2. Germline assignment: CDR1 ENHRY and CDR2 SYGVKD. The CDR3 totals 16 residues. V shed 3 bases and J 5 bases; nucleotides not matched to a gene: 9.

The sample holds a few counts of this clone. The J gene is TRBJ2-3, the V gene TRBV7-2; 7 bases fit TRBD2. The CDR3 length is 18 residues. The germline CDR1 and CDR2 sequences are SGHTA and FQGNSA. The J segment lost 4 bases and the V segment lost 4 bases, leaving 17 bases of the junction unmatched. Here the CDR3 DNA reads TGTGCCAGCAGCTCACCCCCGGGAGGAGCCCCCCGGGCAGATACGCAGTATTTT. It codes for CASSSPPGGAPRADTQYF.

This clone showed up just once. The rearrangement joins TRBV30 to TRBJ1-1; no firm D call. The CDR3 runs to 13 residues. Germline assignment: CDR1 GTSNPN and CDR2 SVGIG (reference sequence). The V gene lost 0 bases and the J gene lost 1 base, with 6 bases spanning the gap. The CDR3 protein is CAWSVEANTEAFF. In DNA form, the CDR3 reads TGTGCCTGGAGTGTTGAAGCGAACACTGAAGCTTTCTTT.

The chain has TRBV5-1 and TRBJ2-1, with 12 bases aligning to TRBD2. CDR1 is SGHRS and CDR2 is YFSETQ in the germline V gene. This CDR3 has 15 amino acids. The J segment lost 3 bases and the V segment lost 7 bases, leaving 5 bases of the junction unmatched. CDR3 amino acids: CASRGGLAGYNEQFF. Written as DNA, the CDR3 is TGCGCCAGCCGAGGGGGACTAGCGGGCTACAATGAGCAGTTCTTC.

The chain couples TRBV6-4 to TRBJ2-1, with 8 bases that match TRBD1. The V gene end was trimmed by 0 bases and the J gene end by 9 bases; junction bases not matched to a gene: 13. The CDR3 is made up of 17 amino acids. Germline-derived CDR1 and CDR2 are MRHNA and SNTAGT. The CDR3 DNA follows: TGTGCCAGCAGTGACTCGATTTTGGCAGGGGGCGCTTCTGAGCAGTTCTTC. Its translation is CASSDSILAGGASEQFF.

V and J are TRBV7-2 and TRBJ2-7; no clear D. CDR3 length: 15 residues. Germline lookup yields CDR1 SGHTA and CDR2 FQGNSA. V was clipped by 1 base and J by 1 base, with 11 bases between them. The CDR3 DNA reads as TGTGCCAGCAGCTTAGATCTGAGACTTTCCTACGAGCAGTACTTC. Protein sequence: CASSLDLRLSYEQYF.

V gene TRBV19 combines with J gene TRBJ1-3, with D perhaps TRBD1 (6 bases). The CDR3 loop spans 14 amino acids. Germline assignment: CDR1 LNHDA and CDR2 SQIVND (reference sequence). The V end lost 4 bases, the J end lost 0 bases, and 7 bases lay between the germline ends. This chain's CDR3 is CASSTGASGNTIYF. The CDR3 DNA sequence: TGTGCCAGTAGTACAGGGGCCTCTGGAAACACCATATATTTT.

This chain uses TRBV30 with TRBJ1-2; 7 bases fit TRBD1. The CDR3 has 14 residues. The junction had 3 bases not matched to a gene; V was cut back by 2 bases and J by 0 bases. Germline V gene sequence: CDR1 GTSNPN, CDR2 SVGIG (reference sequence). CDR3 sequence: CAWSRDSSNYGYTF. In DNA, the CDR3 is TGTGCCTGGAGTCGGGACAGTTCTAACTATGGCTACACCTTC. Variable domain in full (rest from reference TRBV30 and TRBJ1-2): SQTIHQWPATLVQPVGSPLSLECTVEGTSNPNLYWYRQAAGRGLQLLFYSVGIGQISSEVPQNLSASRPQDRQFILSSKKLLLSDSGFYLCAWSRDSSNYGYTFGSGTRLTVV.

DNA for the CDR3: TGTGCCAGCAGCTTAGGTGGACAGGGCTCTGGAAACACCATATATTTT. This encodes CASSLGGQGSGNTIYF. The chain has TRBV7-9 and TRBJ1-3; TRBD1 agrees at 8 bases. The V and J ends lost 1 base and 0 bases, in that order; junction bases with no gene match: 2. CDR3 length: 16 residues. From germline, CDR1 is SEHNR and CDR2 FQNEAQ (reference sequence).

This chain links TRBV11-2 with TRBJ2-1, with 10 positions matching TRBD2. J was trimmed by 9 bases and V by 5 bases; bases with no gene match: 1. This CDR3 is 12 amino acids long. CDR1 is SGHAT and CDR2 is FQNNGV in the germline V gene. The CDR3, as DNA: TGTGCCAGCAGCCTAGCGGGAGTTGAGCAGTTCTTC. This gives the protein CASSLAGVEQFF. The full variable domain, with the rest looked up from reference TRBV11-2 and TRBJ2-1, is EAGVAQSPRYKIIEKRQSVAFWCNPISGHATLYWYQQILGQGPKLLIQFQNNGVVDDSQLPKDRFSAERLKGVDSTLKIQPAKLEDSAVYLCASSLAGVEQFFGPGTRLTVL.

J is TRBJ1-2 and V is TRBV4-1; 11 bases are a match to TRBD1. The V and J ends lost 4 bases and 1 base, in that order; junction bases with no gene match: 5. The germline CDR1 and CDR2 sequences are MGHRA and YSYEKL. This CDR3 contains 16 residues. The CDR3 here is CASSRGTGGNNYGYTF. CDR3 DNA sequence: TGCGCCAGCAGCCGCGGGACAGGGGGAAATAACTATGGCTACACCTTC.